The 18 T cell receptor beta chains below all came from one sample that was sequenced in a study of blood T cell repertoires in COVID-19 (dated by TCRdb to the early 2020s). The library was prepared using the immunoSEQ multiplex PCR assay. The immuneACCESS repertoire file appears here via TCRdb, limited to in-frame rearrangements. These files lack a portion of the clones; in checked studies, under half of the deficit traces to unresolved V genes, and the cause of the others is not known. Counted in this sample were approximately 65,000 clones; approximately 80% of them appeared once. Of the sample, around 21% is held by the ten largest clones. The sample comprised peripheral blood. These receptor sequences come from a woman aged 80 or over with active or convalescent COVID-19.

This clone was picked up one time. The chain couples TRBV11-2 to TRBJ2-3; D is unclear. Trimming pared 4 bases from V and 5 bases from J, leaving 7 bases between. The CDR3 sequence is 12 residues long. The V gene's germline CDR1 is SGHAT and CDR2 FQNNGV. CDR3 loop: CASSSFRDTQYF. In nucleotides, the CDR3 is TGTGCCAGCAGCTCCTTTAGAGATACGCAGTATTTT.

This chain joins TRBV5-1 and TRBJ1-2, with D maybe TRBD1 (6 bases). V lost 4 bases to trimming and J lost 5 bases, with 15 bases between them. Germline V gives CDR1 SGHRS, CDR2 YFSETQ. The CDR3 runs to 14 residues. CDR3 loop: CASSLTGSSYGYTF. CDR3 DNA: TGCGCCAGCAGCCTTACAGGGAGTTCTTATGGCTACACCTTC.

The chain links TRBV11-3 to TRBJ1-3; D might be TRBD1 (5 bases). Trimming removed 3 bases at V and 8 bases at J, with 11 bases between. Germline CDR1 reads SGHNT; CDR2 reads YENEEA. There are 13 residues in the CDR3. The CDR3, as DNA: TGTGCCAGCAGCTTTGCTAGGGGCTACACCATATATTTT. Residues: CASSFARGYTIYF. The entire variable domain, with the rest obtained from reference TRBV11-3 and TRBJ1-3, is as follows: EAGVVQSPRYKIIEKKQPVAFWCNPISGHNTLYWYLQNLGQGPELLIRYENEEAVDDSQLPKDRFSAERLKGVDSTLKIQPAELGDSAVYLCASSFARGYTIYFGEGSWLTVV.

The V and J genes are TRBV6-5 and TRBJ1-2, with D unresolved. V was clipped by 1 base and J by 6 bases, with 12 bases between them. In germline, CDR1 is MNHEY, CDR2 SVGAGI. The CDR3 runs to 14 residues. Here the CDR3 DNA reads TGTGCCAGCAGTTACTTGGGCAGCGGCGATGGCTACACCTTC. Encoded protein: CASSYLGSGDGYTF.

The rearrangement links TRBV12-5 to TRBJ1-5, with D tentatively TRBD1 (6 bases). From germline, CDR1 is LGHNT and CDR2 FRNRAP. CDR3 length: 17 residues. The germline V and J ends were trimmed by 0 bases and 2 bases, with 14 bases remaining between them. CDR3 amino acids: CASGLVLKGDGNQPQHF. The CDR3 DNA sequence: TGTGCTAGTGGTTTGGTACTCAAGGGGGATGGCAATCAGCCCCAGCATTTT.

The CDR3: CASSVVEGAAGNTIYF. CDR3 nucleotides: TGTGCCAGCAGCGTGGTAGAGGGGGCGGCTGGAAACACCATATATTTT. V and J are TRBV9 and TRBJ1-3; 7 nucleotides align to TRBD1. Germline V CDR1 and CDR2: SGDLS, YYNGEE. The CDR3 extends over 16 amino acids. Germline trimming cut 2 bases from V and 2 bases from J; bases unmatched to any gene: 7. The variable domain in full, completed from reference TRBV9 and TRBJ1-3, reads DSGVTQTPKHLITATGQRVTLRCSPRSGDLSVYWYQQSLDQGLQFLIQYYNGEERAKGNILERFSAQQFPDLHSELNLSSLELGDSALYFCASSVVEGAAGNTIYFGEGSWLTVV.

This clone was counted a single time. V usage is TRBV5-4 and J usage is TRBJ1-2; no clear D. The germline gives CDR1 SGHNT, CDR2 YYREEE (reference sequence). V lost 0 bases and J 4 bases, leaving 13 bases between the germline ends. This CDR3 is 15 amino acids long. The CDR3 sequence is CASSLVATSRYGYTF. For the CDR3, the DNA is TGTGCCAGCAGCTTGGTTGCAACATCCCGCTATGGCTACACCTTC.

This clone appeared a single time. The chain employs TRBV3-1 (or the pseudogene TRBV3-2) and TRBJ2-2; 10 bases map to TRBD2. The V segment lost 4 bases and the J segment 8 bases; nucleotides outside the gene matches: 10. The CDR3 loop spans 16 amino acids. The germline V gene encodes CDR1 LGHDT and CDR2 YNNKEL (reference sequence). The CDR3 reads CASSLRTSGARGELFF. CDR3 DNA: TGTGCCAGCAGCCTCCGGACTAGCGGCGCTAGGGGGGAGCTGTTTTTT.

The genes are TRBV7-3 and TRBJ2-7, with TRBD1 matching 7 bases. The germline gives CDR1 SGHTA, CDR2 FQGTGA. Trimming took 2 bases from V and 5 from J; bases not matched to a gene: 6. The CDR3 loop spans 14 amino acids. Written as DNA, the CDR3 is TGTGCCAGCAGCTTACAATCCACAGGGGACGAGCAGTACTTC. It yields the protein CASSLQSTGDEQYF. The entire variable domain, with the rest obtained from reference TRBV7-3 and TRBJ2-7, is as follows: GAGVSQTPSNKVTEKGKYVELRCDPISGHTALYWYRQSLGQGPEFLIYFQGTGAADDSGLPNDRFFAVRPEGSVSTLKIQRTERGDSAVYLCASSLQSTGDEQYFGPGTRLTVT.

The chain combines TRBV3-1 (or the pseudogene TRBV3-2) with TRBJ1-2, with D possibly being TRBD1 (6 bases). Germline V CDR1 and CDR2: LGHDT, YNNKEL (reference sequence). Between the trimmed V and J ends, which lost 0 bases and 8 bases, there was a span of 16 bases. The CDR3 length is 15 residues. The CDR3 bases are TGTGCCAGCAGCCAAGATGCCAACAGGGTTTGGGGCTACACCTTC. Protein sequence: CASSQDANRVWGYTF.

This chain joins TRBV2 and TRBJ1-3; tentatively, D is TRBD1 (5 bases). V was trimmed by 7 bases and J by 4 bases, leaving 8 bases between them. CDR3 length: 12 amino acids. Germline V gene lookup returns CDR1 SNHLY and CDR2 FYNNEI. The CDR3, as DNA: TGTGCCAGCACGGCAGGGGGAAACACCATATATTTT. Its protein is CASTAGGNTIYF.

The rearrangement uses TRBV10-1 and TRBJ1-5, with D tentatively TRBD1 (6 bases). Germline assignment: CDR1 WNHNN and CDR2 SYGVQD (reference sequence). The CDR3 length is 17 residues. V was pared by 7 bases and J by 2 bases, with 21 bases between. Here the CDR3 DNA reads TGCGCCAGCACCCCGGGAAACAGGGACGGACGCAATCAGCCCCAGCATTTT. Its translation is CASTPGNRDGRNQPQHF.

The chain carries TRBV5-4 and TRBJ1-2; D unresolved. This CDR3 is built from 15 residues. V was shortened by 3 bases and J by 2 bases, with 14 bases between the two germline ends. Germline V CDR1 and CDR2: SGHNT, YYREEE (reference sequence). This chain's CDR3 is CASSWSGMGNYGYTF. CDR3 DNA sequence: TGTGCCAGCAGCTGGTCGGGGATGGGGAACTATGGCTACACCTTC.

J is TRBJ2-7 and V is TRBV9; 8 positions match TRBD2. CDR1 is SGDLS and CDR2 is YYNGEE in the germline V gene. This CDR3 comprises 13 residues. J gave up 2 bases and V 3 bases, and 1 base lay outside the gene matches. The CDR3 region is CASSEGLAYEQYF. As DNA, the CDR3 is TGTGCCAGCAGCGAGGGACTAGCCTACGAGCAGTACTTC.

V usage is TRBV2 and J usage is TRBJ2-5; TRBD1 matches 9 bases. V lost 4 bases and J lost 6; bases outside the gene matches: 9. The CDR3 extends over 15 amino acids. Germline V gives CDR1 SNHLY, CDR2 FYNNEI. CDR3 sequence (DNA): TGTGCCAGCAGTGCCAGGACAGGGGCCGGAAAGACCCAGTACTTC. This encodes CASSARTGAGKTQYF.

J is TRBJ1-2 and V is TRBV12-3 or TRBV12-4; possible D gene TRBD1, 5 bases. V lost 4 bases, J lost 5 bases, and 8 bases lay in between. The CDR3 covers 12 residues. The CDR3 DNA sequence: TGTGCCAGCAGTTGGGGCCGTTATGGCTACACCTTC. Protein product: CASSWGRYGYTF.

V and J are TRBV5-4 and TRBJ1-1, with a weak D call TRBD1 (6 bases). Trimming pared 1 base from V and 1 base from J, leaving 8 bases between. The CDR3 is 14 amino acids. Germline values: CDR1 SGHNT, CDR2 YYREEE (reference sequence). The CDR3 spells CASSLPGQNTEAFF. The CDR3 DNA is TGTGCCAGCAGCTTGCCGGGACAGAACACTGAAGCTTTCTTT.

The genes are TRBV5-4 and TRBJ2-3, with D maybe TRBD2 (5 bases). Germline values: CDR1 SGHNT, CDR2 YYREEE (reference sequence). The CDR3 is 12 amino acids. Trimming removed 2 bases at V and 7 bases at J, with 8 bases between. CDR3 DNA sequence: TGTGCCAGCAGCTTTGAGGGATATACGCAGTATTTT. Translating it yields CASSFEGYTQYF.